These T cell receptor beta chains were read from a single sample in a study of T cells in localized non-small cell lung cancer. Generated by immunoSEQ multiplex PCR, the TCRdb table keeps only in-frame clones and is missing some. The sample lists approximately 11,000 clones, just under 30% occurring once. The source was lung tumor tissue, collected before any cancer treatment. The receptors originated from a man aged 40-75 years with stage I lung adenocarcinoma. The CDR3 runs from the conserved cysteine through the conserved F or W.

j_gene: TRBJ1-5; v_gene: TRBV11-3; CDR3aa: CASSLIGPANSHHSNQPQHF
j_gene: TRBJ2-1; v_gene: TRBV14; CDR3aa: CASSLKWGGAEQFF
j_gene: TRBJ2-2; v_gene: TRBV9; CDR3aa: CASRRETGVTGELFF
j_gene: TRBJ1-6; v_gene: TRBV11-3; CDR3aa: CASSVRDRDSPLHF
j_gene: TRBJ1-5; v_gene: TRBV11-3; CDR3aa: CASSPVRGFQEPQHF
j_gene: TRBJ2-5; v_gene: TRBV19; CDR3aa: CASSLGQGFGETQYF
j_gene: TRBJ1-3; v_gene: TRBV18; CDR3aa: CASSPRQGEYTIYF
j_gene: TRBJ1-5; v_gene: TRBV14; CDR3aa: CALRPPGVQPQHF
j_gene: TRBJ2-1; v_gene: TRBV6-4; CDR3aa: CASTLTGGEYNEQFF
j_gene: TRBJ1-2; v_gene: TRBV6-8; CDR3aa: CAISRQGVIQPYGYTF
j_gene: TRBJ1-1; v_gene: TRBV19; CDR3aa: CASTDRVNTEAFF
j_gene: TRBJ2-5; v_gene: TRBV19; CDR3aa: CASSIRRGRIQETQYF
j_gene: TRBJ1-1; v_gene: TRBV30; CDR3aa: CAWRHTNTEAFF
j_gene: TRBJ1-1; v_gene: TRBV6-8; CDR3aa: CASSELGGNTEAFF
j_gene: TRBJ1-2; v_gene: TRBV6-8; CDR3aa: CAIREWGGEDYGYTF
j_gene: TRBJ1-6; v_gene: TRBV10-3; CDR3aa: CAISERENSPLHF
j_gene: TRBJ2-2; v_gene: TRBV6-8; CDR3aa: CAISGGTTGELFF
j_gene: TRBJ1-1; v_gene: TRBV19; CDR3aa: CASSIGQKNEAFF
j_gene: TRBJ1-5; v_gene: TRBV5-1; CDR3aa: CASSQVRVKRQPQHF
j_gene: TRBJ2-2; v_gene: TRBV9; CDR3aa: CASRPGQGNTGELFF
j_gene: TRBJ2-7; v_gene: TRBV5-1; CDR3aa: CASSLPRTGGKVNEQYF
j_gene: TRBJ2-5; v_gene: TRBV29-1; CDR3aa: CSVVFRAGQETQYF
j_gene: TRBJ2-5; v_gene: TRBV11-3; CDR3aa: CASSTGRLAGGQETQYF
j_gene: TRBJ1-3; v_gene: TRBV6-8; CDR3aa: CASSLGTGYLNTIYF
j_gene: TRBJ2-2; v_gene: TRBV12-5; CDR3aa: CASGHSNTQNTGELFF
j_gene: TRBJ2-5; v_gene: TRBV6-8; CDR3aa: CASSAGTIQETQYF
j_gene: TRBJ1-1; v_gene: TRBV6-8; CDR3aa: CASSLPGQNTEAFF
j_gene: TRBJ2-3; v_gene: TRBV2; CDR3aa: CASSEPLELAGWEDTQYF
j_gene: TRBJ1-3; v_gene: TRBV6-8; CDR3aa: CASSATGSGSSRGNTIYF
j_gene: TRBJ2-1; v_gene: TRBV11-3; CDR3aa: CASSPSGTGGGGEQFF
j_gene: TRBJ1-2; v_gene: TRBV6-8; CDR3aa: CASSPGRRGYTF
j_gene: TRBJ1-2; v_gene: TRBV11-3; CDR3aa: CASSLGGDLYGYTF
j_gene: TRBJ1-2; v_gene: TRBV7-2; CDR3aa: CASSLGGVYGYTF
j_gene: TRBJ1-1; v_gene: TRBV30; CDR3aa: CAWSDTGRNTEAFF
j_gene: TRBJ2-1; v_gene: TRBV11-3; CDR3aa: CASSSREQTFGGYNEQFF
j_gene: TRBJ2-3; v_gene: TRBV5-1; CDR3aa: CASSNRTGGTDTQYF
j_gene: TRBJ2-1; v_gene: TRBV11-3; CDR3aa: CASSGGISYNEQFF
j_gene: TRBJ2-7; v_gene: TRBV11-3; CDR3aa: CASSLVGGGHEQYF
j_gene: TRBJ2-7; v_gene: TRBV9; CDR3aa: CASSLRTGAYEQYF
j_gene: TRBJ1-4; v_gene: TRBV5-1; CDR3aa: CASSPGQINEKLFF